This T cell receptor beta chain originates from a study of T cells in Graves' hyperthyroidism and ophthalmopathy. General study findings and limits: Clonotypes that were expanded in thyroid above 0.001 mostly appeared in blood too. Through a model of 13 V-J features, ophthalmopathy was separated from stable hyperthyroidism.

Sampled blood dates from first hyperthyroidism diagnosis, and it precedes any ophthalmopathy symptoms. In the case of this clonotype: The antigen is not known.

Researchers amplified the TCR beta CDR3 regions from RNA transcripts. Primed by the HTBI set, a first-round RT-PCR was run on the TCR CDR3. TCRdb reanalysed the multiplex PCR reads using MiXCR and keeps one entry per CDR3 protein. The table records about 290,000 distinct CDR3 sequences, less than 15% of them present only once. V was pared by 6 bases and J by 5 bases, with 9 bases of the junction left unmatched. Looked up from germline, CDR1 is SQVTM and CDR2 is ANQGSEA. This CDR3 has 13 residues. Sequenced sample: blood. The rearrangement joins TRBV29-1 to TRBJ2-5; 7 bases map to TRBD2. This clonotype originated in a woman in her thirties with Graves' hyperthyroidism that later progressed to Graves' ophthalmopathy. CDR3 in DNA: TGCAGCGTACCCCTGGGAGGGGAGGAGACCCAGTACTTC. This translates into CSVPLGGEETQYF.